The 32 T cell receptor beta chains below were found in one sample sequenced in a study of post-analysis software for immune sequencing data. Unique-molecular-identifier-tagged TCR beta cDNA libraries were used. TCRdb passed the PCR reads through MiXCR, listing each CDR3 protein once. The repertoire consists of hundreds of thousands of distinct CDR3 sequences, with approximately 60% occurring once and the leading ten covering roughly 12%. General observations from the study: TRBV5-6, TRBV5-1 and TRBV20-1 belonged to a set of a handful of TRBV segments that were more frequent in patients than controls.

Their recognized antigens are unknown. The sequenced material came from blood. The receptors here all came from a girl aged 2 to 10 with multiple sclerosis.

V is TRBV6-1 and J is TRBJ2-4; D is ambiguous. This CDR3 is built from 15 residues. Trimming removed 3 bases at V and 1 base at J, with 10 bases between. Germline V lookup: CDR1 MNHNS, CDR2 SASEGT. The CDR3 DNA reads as TGTGCCAGCAGTGATGGGATCGGGGCCAAAAACATTCAGTACTTC. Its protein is CASSDGIGAKNIQYF.

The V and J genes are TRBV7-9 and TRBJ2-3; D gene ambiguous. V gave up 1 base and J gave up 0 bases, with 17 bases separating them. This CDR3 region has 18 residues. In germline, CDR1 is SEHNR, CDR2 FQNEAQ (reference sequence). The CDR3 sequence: CASSLGGSPGASTDTQYF. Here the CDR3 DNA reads TGTGCCAGCAGCTTAGGTGGTAGCCCTGGAGCTAGCACAGATACGCAGTATTTT.

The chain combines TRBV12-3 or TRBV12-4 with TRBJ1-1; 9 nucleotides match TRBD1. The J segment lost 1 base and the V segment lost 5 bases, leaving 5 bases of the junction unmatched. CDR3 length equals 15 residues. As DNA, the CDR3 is TGTGCCAGCAGTCCGGGGGGACAGGGGAACACTGAAGCTTTCTTT. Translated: CASSPGGQGNTEAFF.

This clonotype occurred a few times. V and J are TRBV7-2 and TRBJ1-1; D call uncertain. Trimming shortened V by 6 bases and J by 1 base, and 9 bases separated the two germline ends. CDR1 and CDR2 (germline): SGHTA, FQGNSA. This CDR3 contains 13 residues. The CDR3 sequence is CASSRTRNTEAFF. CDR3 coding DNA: TGTGCCAGCAGTCGTACAAGGAACACTGAAGCTTTCTTT.

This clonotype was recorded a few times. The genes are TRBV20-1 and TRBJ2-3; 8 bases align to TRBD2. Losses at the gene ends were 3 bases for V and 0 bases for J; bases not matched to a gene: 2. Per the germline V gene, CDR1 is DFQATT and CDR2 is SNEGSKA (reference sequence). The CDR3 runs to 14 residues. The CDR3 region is CSARSGSSTDTQYF. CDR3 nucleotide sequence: TGCAGTGCTAGGAGCGGGAGTAGCACAGATACGCAGTATTTT.

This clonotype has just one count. CDR3 amino acids: CRTAGAEAFF. DNA of the CDR3: TGCAGAACCGCGGGGGCTGAAGCTTTCTTT. The chain has TRBV20-1 and TRBJ1-1; D is possibly TRBD1 (5 bases). This CDR3 comprises 10 residues. In germline, CDR1 is DFQATT, CDR2 SNEGSKA (reference sequence).

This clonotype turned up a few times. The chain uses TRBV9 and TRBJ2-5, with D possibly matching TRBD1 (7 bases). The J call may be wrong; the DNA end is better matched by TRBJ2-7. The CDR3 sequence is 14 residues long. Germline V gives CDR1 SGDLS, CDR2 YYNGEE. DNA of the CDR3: TGTGCCAGCAGCGCCCCTGACAGGGAGGCCGAGCAGTACTTC. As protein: CASSAPDREAEQYF.

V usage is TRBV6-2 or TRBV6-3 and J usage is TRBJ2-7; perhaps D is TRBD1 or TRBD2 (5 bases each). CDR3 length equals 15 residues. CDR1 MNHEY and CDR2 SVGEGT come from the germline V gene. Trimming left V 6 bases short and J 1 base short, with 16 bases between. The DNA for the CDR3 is TGTGCCAGCAGCCGTCCCGGGACGTGGTCCTACGAGCAGTACTTC. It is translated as CASSRPGTWSYEQYF.

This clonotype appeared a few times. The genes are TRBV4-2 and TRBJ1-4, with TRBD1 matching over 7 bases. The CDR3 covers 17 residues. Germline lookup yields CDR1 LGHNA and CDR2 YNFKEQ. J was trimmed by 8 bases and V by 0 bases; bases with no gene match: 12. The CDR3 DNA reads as TGTGCCAGCAGCCAAGAATTAACAGGGGCCGGGGGGGAAAAACTGTTTTTT. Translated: CASSQELTGAGGEKLFF.

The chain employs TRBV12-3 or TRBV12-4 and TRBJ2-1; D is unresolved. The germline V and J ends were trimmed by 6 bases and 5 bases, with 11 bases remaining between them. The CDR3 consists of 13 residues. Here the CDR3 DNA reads TGTGCCAGCAGCCAGATTATCAACAATGAGCAGTTCTTC. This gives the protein CASSQIINNEQFF.

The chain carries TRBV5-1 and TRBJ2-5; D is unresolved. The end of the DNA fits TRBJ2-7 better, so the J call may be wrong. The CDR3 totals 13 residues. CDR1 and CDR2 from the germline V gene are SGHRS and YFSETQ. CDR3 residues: CASSVPGLFEQYF. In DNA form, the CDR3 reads TGCGCCAGCTCAGTTCCGGGCCTCTTCGAGCAGTACTTC.

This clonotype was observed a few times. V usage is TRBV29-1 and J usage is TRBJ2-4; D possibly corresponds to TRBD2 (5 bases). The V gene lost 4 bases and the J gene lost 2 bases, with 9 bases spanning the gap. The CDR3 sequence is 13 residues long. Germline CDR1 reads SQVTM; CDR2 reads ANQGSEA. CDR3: CSVVEVSKNIQYF. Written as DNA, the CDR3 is TGCAGCGTTGTGGAGGTCTCCAAAAACATTCAGTACTTC.

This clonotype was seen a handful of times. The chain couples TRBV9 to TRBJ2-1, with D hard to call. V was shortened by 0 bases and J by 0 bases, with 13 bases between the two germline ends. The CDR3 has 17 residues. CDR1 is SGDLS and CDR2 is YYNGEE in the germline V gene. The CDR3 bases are TGTGCCAGCAGCGTAGGTCCCGGGCTAAGCTCCTACAATGAGCAGTTCTTC. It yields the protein CASSVGPGLSSYNEQFF.

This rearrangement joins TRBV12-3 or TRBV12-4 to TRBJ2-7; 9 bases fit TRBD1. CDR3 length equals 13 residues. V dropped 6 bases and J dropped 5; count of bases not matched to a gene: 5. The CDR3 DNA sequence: TGTGCCAGCAGAAGGACAGGGGATAACGAGCAGTACTTC. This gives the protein CASRRTGDNEQYF.

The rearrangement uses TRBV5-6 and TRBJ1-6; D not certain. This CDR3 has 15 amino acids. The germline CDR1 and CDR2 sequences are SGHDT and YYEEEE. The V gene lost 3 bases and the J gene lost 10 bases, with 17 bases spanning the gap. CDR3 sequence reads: CASSWGARDRSPLHF. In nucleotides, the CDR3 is TGTGCCAGCAGCTGGGGAGCTCGGGATCGATCACCCCTCCACTTT.

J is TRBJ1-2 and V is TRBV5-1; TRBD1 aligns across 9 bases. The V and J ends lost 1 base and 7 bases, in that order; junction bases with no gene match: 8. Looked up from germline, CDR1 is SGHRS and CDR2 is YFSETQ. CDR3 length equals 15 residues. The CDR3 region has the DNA TGCGCCAGCAGCTTGACAGGGGGCGAGCGAGCTGGCTACACCTTC. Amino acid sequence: CASSLTGGERAGYTF.

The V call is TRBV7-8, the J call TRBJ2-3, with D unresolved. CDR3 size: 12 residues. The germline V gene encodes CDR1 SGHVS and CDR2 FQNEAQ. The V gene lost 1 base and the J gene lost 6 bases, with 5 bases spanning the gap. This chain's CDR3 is CASSLEKDTQYF. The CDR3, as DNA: TGTGCCAGCAGCTTAGAAAAGGATACGCAGTATTTT.

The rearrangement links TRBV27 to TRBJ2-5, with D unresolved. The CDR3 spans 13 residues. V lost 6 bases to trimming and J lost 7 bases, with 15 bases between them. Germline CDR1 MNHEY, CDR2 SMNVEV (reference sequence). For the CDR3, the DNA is TGTGCCAGCAGGACTTGGTCTCTCGGGACCCAGTACTTC. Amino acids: CASRTWSLGTQYF.

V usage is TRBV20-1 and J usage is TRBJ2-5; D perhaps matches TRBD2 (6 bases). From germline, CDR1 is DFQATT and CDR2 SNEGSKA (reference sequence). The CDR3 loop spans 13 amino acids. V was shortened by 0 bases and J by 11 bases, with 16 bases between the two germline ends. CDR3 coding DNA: TGCAGTGCTAGAGATAGATGGGCTAGCGTGCAGTACTTC. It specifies CSARDRWASVQYF.

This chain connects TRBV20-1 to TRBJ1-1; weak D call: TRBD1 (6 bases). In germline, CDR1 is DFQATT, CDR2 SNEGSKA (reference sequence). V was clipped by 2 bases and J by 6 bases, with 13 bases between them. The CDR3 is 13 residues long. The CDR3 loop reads CSARHQGSPEAFF. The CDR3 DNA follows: TGCAGTGCTAGACACCAGGGGTCCCCTGAAGCTTTCTTT.

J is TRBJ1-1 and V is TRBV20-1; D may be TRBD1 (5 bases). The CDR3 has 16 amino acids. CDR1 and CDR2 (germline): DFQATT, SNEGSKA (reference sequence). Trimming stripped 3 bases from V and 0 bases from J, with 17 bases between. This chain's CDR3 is CSASGARSTVNTEAFF. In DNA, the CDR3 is TGCAGTGCTAGTGGGGCTCGGTCGACAGTGAACACTGAAGCTTTCTTT.

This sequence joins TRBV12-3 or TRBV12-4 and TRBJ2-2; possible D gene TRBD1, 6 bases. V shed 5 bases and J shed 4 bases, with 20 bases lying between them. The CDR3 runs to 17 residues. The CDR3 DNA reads TGTGCCAGCAGTCTCACCGGACAGTTTTTCCCCACCGGGGAGCTGTTTTTT. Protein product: CASSLTGQFFPTGELFF.

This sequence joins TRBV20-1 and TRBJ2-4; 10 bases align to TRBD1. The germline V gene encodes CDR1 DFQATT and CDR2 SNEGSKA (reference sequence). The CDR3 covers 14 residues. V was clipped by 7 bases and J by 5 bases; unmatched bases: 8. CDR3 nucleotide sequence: TGCAGTGTTTTGACAGGGGGCTTCCAAAACATTCAGTACTTC. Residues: CSVLTGGFQNIQYF.

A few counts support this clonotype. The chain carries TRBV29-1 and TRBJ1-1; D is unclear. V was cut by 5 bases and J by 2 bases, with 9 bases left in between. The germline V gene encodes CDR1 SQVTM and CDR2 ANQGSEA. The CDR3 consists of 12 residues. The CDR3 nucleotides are TGCAGCGTTTGTGACGGTAACACTGAAGCTTTCTTT. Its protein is CSVCDGNTEAFF. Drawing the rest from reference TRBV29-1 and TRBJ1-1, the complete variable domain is SAVISQKPSRDICQRGTSLTIQCQVDSQVTMMFWYRQQPGQSLTLIATANQGSEATYESGFVIDKFPISRPNLTFSTLTVSNMSPEDSSIYLCSVCDGNTEAFFGQGTRLTVV.

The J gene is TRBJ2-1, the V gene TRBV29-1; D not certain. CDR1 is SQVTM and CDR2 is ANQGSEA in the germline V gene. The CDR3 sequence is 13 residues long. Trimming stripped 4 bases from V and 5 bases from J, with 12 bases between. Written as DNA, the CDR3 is TGCAGCGTTGTGGGAAGGGCGAACAATGAGCAGTTCTTC. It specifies CSVVGRANNEQFF.

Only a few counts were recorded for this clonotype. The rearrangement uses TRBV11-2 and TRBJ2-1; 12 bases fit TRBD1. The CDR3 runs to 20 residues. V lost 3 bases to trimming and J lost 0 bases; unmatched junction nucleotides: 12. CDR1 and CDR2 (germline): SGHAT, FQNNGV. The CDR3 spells CASSLTPGQGAPSSYNEQFF. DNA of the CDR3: TGTGCCAGCAGCTTGACTCCGGGACAGGGGGCCCCGAGCTCCTACAATGAGCAGTTCTTC.

Here the CDR3 reads CASSGGPGLAANEQFF. The CDR3 nucleotides are TGTGCCAGCAGTGGAGGGCCGGGACTAGCGGCCAATGAGCAGTTCTTC. The chain carries TRBV2 and TRBJ2-1, with TRBD2 matching 11 bases. V was clipped by 4 bases and J by 6 bases; unmatched bases: 8. The CDR3 has 16 residues. Germline V CDR1 and CDR2: SNHLY, FYNNEI. Using reference TRBV2 and TRBJ2-1 for the parts outside the CDR3, the full variable domain is EPEVTQTPSHQVTQMGQEVILRCVPISNHLYFYWYRQILGQKVEFLVSFYNNEISEKSEIFDDQFSVERPDGSNFTLKIRSTKLEDSAMYFCASSGGPGLAANEQFFGPGTRLTVL.

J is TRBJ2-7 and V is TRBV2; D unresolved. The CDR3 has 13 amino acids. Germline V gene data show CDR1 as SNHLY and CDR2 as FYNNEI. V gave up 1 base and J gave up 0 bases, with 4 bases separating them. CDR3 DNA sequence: TGTGCCAGCAGTGAAGGCGGCTCCTACGAGCAGTACTTC. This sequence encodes CASSEGGSYEQYF.

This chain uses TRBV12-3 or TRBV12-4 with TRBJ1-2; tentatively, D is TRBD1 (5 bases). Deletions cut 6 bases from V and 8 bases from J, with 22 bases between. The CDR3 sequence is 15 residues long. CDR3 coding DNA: TGTGCCAGCAGACCGGGACGGAGCCCCTCTTGGGGCTACACCTTC. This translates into CASRPGRSPSWGYTF.

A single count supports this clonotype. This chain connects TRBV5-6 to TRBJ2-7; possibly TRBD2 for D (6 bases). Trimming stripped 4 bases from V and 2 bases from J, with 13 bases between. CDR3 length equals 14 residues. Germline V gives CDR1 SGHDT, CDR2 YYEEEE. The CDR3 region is CASSGGDRAYEQYF. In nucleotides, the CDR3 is TGTGCCAGCAGCGGAGGGGACCGAGCCTACGAGCAGTACTTC.

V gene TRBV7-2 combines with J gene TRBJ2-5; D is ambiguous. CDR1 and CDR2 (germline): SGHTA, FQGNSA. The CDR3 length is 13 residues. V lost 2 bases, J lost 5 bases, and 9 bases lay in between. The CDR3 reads CASSLKPRETQYF. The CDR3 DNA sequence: TGTGCCAGCAGCTTAAAACCTAGGGAGACCCAGTACTTC.

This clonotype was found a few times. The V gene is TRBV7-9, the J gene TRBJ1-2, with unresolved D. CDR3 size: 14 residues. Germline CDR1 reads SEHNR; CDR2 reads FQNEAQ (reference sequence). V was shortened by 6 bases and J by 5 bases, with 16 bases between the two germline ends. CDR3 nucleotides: TGTGCCAGCAGTCCCCGAGGGAATGAGTATGGCTACACCTTC. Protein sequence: CASSPRGNEYGYTF.